This T cell receptor beta chain was found in a study of cytomegalovirus exposure and HLA in healthy donors. Overall study context: A data release that came early held 80 million to 95 million unique TCRs from HLA-typed donors. Points from the study as a whole: The study assumed roughly uniform donor sequencing depth for presence/absence analyses. In a later analysis, parvovirus B19, influenza, CMV and Epstein-Barr virus appeared linked to several top co-occurrence clusters. Generally TCR sequences proved uncommon, though certain public TCRs appeared in numerous donors.

This clone appeared a single time. Its antigen remains unknown. Primers: 60 Vbeta forward and 13 Jbeta reverse. Profiling relied on immunoSEQ multiplex PCR, and the TCRdb table lists in-frame clones only, not all of them. The sample holds around 94,000 clones, roughly 80% seen once. J lost 6 bases, V lost 8 bases, and 12 bases had no gene match. CDR3 size: 15 residues. Germline V gene lookup returns CDR1 SGHRS and CDR2 YFSETQ. This chain links TRBV5-1 with TRBJ2-1; 9 bases agree with TRBD2. The source is a woman in her thirties or forties in good health and CMV-seropositive. Sequenced: PBMCs. In nucleotides, the CDR3 is TGCGCCAGTTCCATGGCGGCGGGAGGGCCCAATGAGCAGTTCTTC. Translated, it gives CASSMAAGGPNEQFF.